The 28 T cell receptor beta chains below were found in one sample sequenced in a study of blood T cell repertoires in COVID-19. Clones were sequenced by immunoSEQ multiplex PCR, and TCRdb holds only the in-frame ones, with some missing. The sample records about 140,000 clones, approximately 80% being singletons. The sequencing sample was made of peripheral blood. Receptor source: a woman over 75 in a cohort sampled during active or convalescent COVID-19.

The chain is built from TRBV9 and TRBJ2-7; 10 bases are a match to TRBD1. CDR3 length: 15 amino acids. Per the germline V gene, CDR1 is SGDLS and CDR2 is YYNGEE. V lost 3 bases to trimming and J lost 9 bases; unmatched junction nucleotides: 12. In DNA, the CDR3 is TGTGCCAGCAGCGCAACGACCGGGACAGGGGTTTCGCAGTACTTC. As protein: CASSATTGTGVSQYF.

The V gene is TRBV5-5, the J gene TRBJ2-2; 10 nucleotides agree with TRBD1. This CDR3 comprises 20 residues. J gave up 0 bases and V 1 base, and 12 bases lay outside the gene matches. Per the germline V gene, CDR1 is SGHKS and CDR2 is YYEKEE (reference sequence). CDR3 region: CASSLRPLDRGTPNTGELFF. The DNA of the CDR3 is TGTGCCAGCAGCTTGAGACCTTTGGACAGGGGGACCCCGAACACCGGGGAGCTGTTTTTT.

The rearrangement links TRBV5-6 to TRBJ2-2; maybe TRBD2 (5 bases). Trimming pared 0 bases from V and 4 bases from J, leaving 7 bases between. CDR3 size: 14 residues. Germline CDR1 is SGHDT and CDR2 is YYEEEE. In DNA form, the CDR3 reads TGTGCCAGCAGCTTGGGACTACTCACCGGGGAGCTGTTTTTT. Translated: CASSLGLLTGELFF.

The chain employs TRBV10-3 and TRBJ2-7; no reliable D call. CDR1 and CDR2 (germline): ENHRY, SYGVKD. V was cut by 0 bases and J by 2 bases, with 5 bases left in between. The CDR3 is 13 amino acids. CDR3 amino acids: CAISESLTYEQYF. The CDR3 DNA follows: TGTGCCATCAGTGAGTCCCTAACCTACGAGCAGTACTTC.

The genes are TRBV7-9 and TRBJ2-3; D gene uncertain. Trimming shortened V by 6 bases and J by 2 bases, and 6 bases separated the two germline ends. CDR1 and CDR2 from the germline V gene are SEHNR and FQNEAQ (reference sequence). The CDR3 consists of 12 residues. CDR3 sequence reads: CASRLPTDTQYF. The CDR3 DNA follows: TGTGCCAGCAGACTCCCCACAGATACGCAGTATTTT.

The chain has TRBV2 and TRBJ1-2; TRBD1 aligns across 10 bases. Germline V gives CDR1 SNHLY, CDR2 FYNNEI. Trimming removed 7 bases from V and 7 bases from J; junction bases left unmatched: 9. The CDR3 length is 14 residues. The CDR3 here is CASIPDRGNRGYTF. DNA for the CDR3: TGTGCCAGCATCCCGGACAGGGGGAATCGTGGCTACACCTTC.

The rearrangement joins TRBV27 to TRBJ1-4; 11 bases map to TRBD1. Trimming removed 4 bases from V and 7 bases from J; junction bases left unmatched: 17. Germline CDR1 is MNHEY and CDR2 is SMNVEV (reference sequence). The CDR3 sequence is 19 residues long. Here the CDR3 DNA reads TGTGCCAGCAGTTCTTTCGGGACAGGGGGTGCCAAAGCGGTTGAAAAACTGTTTTTT. Translation gives CASSSFGTGGAKAVEKLFF.

This chain joins TRBV19 and TRBJ1-1, with D possibly matching TRBD1 (5 bases). V gave up 10 bases and J gave up 4 bases, with 25 bases separating them. This CDR3 spans 16 amino acids. Germline-derived CDR1 and CDR2 are LNHDA and SQIVND (reference sequence). CDR3 DNA: TGTGCCACAAACCCCGTCGGCTTCGGTAGGGGCACTGAAGCTTTCTTT. The encoded protein is CATNPVGFGRGTEAFF.

This clone was seen a handful of times. This rearrangement joins TRBV7-9 to TRBJ2-7, with 8 bases lining up with TRBD1. Germline assignment: CDR1 SEHNR and CDR2 FQNEAQ (reference sequence). The V gene end was trimmed by 5 bases and the J gene end by 2 bases; junction bases not matched to a gene: 14. This CDR3 has 17 residues. CDR3 nucleotide sequence: TGTGCCAGCAGCGGGCTCCCCGGACAGGGTTTGGCCTACGAGCAGTACTTC. It codes for CASSGLPGQGLAYEQYF.

The chain recombines TRBV6-6 with TRBJ2-7, with D unclear. The length of the CDR3 is 12 residues. With 2 bases removed from V and 3 bases from J, the gap between germline ends came to 5 bases. Germline V lookup: CDR1 MNHNY, CDR2 SVGAGI (reference sequence). The CDR3 nucleotides read TGTGCCAGCAGTTACGAGTACTACGAGCAGTACTTC. Encoded protein: CASSYEYYEQYF.

The genes are TRBV27 and TRBJ1-2, with 10 bases aligning to TRBD1. Germline trimming cut 6 bases from V and 5 bases from J; bases unmatched to any gene: 9. The CDR3 runs to 15 residues. Per the germline V gene, CDR1 is MNHEY and CDR2 is SMNVEV (reference sequence). The CDR3 protein is CASRDPGQGFYGYTF. In DNA form, the CDR3 reads TGTGCCAGCAGAGATCCGGGACAGGGGTTTTATGGCTACACCTTC.

This chain links TRBV19 with TRBJ1-3, with TRBD1 matching over 7 bases. Germline trimming cut 1 base from V and 4 bases from J; bases unmatched to any gene: 7. CDR3 length: 16 amino acids. Germline CDR1 and CDR2: LNHDA and SQIVND (reference sequence). CDR3 residues: CASSIVPTGPGNTIYF. CDR3 in DNA: TGTGCCAGTAGTATAGTTCCGACAGGGCCCGGAAACACCATATATTTT.

The genes are TRBV30 and TRBJ2-5, with D perhaps matching TRBD2 (6 bases). Trimming left V 5 bases short and J 5 bases short, with 27 bases between. There are 17 residues in the CDR3. Germline V CDR1 and CDR2: GTSNPN, SVGIG (reference sequence). The CDR3 here is CAWFSDPRPFAGETQYF. The DNA of the CDR3 is TGTGCCTGGTTCTCGGACCCACGGCCCTTCGCGGGGGAGACCCAGTACTTC. Complete variable domain (other parts from reference TRBV30 and TRBJ2-5): SQTIHQWPATLVQPVGSPLSLECTVEGTSNPNLYWYRQAAGRGLQLLFYSVGIGQISSEVPQNLSASRPQDRQFILSSKKLLLSDSGFYLCAWFSDPRPFAGETQYFGPGTRLLVL.

With regard to this clone: The identical CDR3 is also encoded by other nucleotide sequences in the sample. V usage is TRBV5-6 and J usage is TRBJ1-6; no clear D. The CDR3 totals 15 residues. V was cut by 4 bases and J by 7 bases, with 15 bases left in between. Germline CDR1 SGHDT, CDR2 YYEEEE. As DNA, the CDR3 is TGTGCCAGCAGCCCACGACATCTCCAGAATTCACCCCTCCACTTT. This gives the protein CASSPRHLQNSPLHF.

The V gene is TRBV7-2, the J gene TRBJ2-4; 7 bases are shared with TRBD2. The CDR3 sequence is 15 residues long. V lost 5 bases to trimming and J lost 5 bases; unmatched junction nucleotides: 9. Germline CDR1 SGHTA, CDR2 FQGNSA. The CDR3 reads CASSLSGAGENIQYF. The CDR3 nucleotides read TGTGCCAGCAGCCTGAGCGGGGCGGGGGAAAACATTCAGTACTTC.

The V and J genes are TRBV5-1 and TRBJ2-5, with D tentatively TRBD1 (5 bases). This CDR3 comprises 16 residues. Deletions cut 3 bases from V and 7 bases from J, with 22 bases between. The germline CDR1 and CDR2 sequences are SGHRS and YFSETQ. The CDR3: CASSWSLPTDKGTQYF. CDR3 bases: TGCGCCAGCAGCTGGAGCCTCCCGACAGACAAGGGGACCCAGTACTTC.

V is TRBV7-9 and J is TRBJ1-2; TRBD1 aligns across 7 bases. The J segment lost 4 bases and the V segment lost 3 bases, leaving 8 bases of the junction unmatched. The CDR3 runs to 15 residues. The germline CDR1 and CDR2 sequences are SEHNR and FQNEAQ (reference sequence). The CDR3: CASSFYGNRGYGYTF. The DNA of the CDR3 is TGTGCCAGCAGCTTTTATGGGAACAGGGGCTATGGCTACACCTTC.

The gene calls are TRBV19 and TRBJ1-2; 9 bases align to TRBD1. With V trimmed by 0 bases and J by 4 bases, 6 bases remained unmatched. Germline V lookup: CDR1 LNHDA, CDR2 SQIVND (reference sequence). This CDR3 comprises 16 residues. The chain's CDR3 is CASSIDHGTGSYGYTF. Written as DNA, the CDR3 is TGTGCCAGTAGTATAGATCATGGGACAGGGTCCTATGGCTACACCTTC.

This chain uses TRBV7-2 with TRBJ2-3; 8 bases are shared with TRBD1. J lost 4 bases, V lost 1 base, and 7 bases had no gene match. This CDR3 is built from 16 residues. The germline V gene encodes CDR1 SGHTA and CDR2 FQGNSA. CDR3 nucleotides: TGTGCCAGCAGCTTAGGGACAGGGAAGGGATCAGATACGCAGTATTTT. It encodes CASSLGTGKGSDTQYF.

The chain uses TRBV6-5 and TRBJ1-1; 7 nucleotides match TRBD1. This CDR3 is 15 amino acids long. V shed 0 bases, J shed 1 base, and the junction held 2 bases outside the gene matches. Germline V CDR1 and CDR2: MNHEY, SVGAGI. The CDR3 DNA follows: TGTGCCAGCAGTTACTCGGACAGGCGGAACACTGAAGCTTTCTTT. Translating gives CASSYSDRRNTEAFF.

The chain has TRBV28 and TRBJ2-3; no clear D. The germline CDR1 and CDR2 sequences are MDHEN and SYDVKM. Deletions cut 7 bases from V and 1 base from J, with 6 bases between. The CDR3 contains 12 residues. CDR3 sequence: CASTSGTDTQYF. The CDR3 bases are TGTGCCAGCACCTCGGGCACAGATACGCAGTATTTT.

V is TRBV5-1 and J is TRBJ1-2, with 7 bases fitting TRBD1. V trimming: 0 bases; J trimming: 5 bases; junction bases outside the gene matches: 4. The CDR3 runs 14 residues. Germline-derived CDR1 and CDR2 are SGHRS and YFSETQ. This chain's CDR3 is CASSLGSTGYGYTF. CDR3 DNA sequence: TGCGCCAGCAGCTTGGGGTCGACAGGGTATGGCTACACCTTC.

The chain uses TRBV24-1 and TRBJ2-5; TRBD1 matches at 7 bases. The V gene end was trimmed by 1 base and the J gene end by 4 bases; junction bases not matched to a gene: 5. This CDR3 spans 15 amino acids. CDR1 KGHDR and CDR2 SFDVKD come from the germline V gene. CDR3 sequence: CATSDFRQGVETQYF. CDR3 coding DNA: TGTGCCACCAGTGATTTTCGGCAGGGGGTAGAGACCCAGTACTTC.

This clone was found many times. The chain has TRBV2 and TRBJ2-5; TRBD1 might be the D (5 bases). Trimming took 6 bases from V and 4 from J, leaving 12 bases between them. CDR3 size: 13 residues. Germline CDR1 is SNHLY and CDR2 is FYNNEI. CDR3 DNA: TGTGCCAGCAGGCAGGGTCTGGCAGAGACCCAGTACTTC. Amino acids: CASRQGLAETQYF.

The chain employs TRBV30 and TRBJ1-1; D is unclear. Germline lookup yields CDR1 GTSNPN and CDR2 SVGIG (reference sequence). V was clipped by 4 bases and J by 5 bases, with 14 bases between them. This CDR3 has 13 amino acids. The DNA for the CDR3 is TGTGCCTGGAACCTTTGGCAGAATACTGAAGCTTTCTTT. Encoded protein: CAWNLWQNTEAFF.

V usage is TRBV5-1 and J usage is TRBJ1-1, with a tentative D call TRBD1 (5 bases). This CDR3 has 15 residues. V was trimmed by 0 bases and J by 4 bases, leaving 13 bases between them. The germline V gene has CDR1 SGHRS and CDR2 YFSETQ. The chain's CDR3 is CASSLGGGGGTEAFF. The CDR3 region has the DNA TGCGCCAGCAGCTTGGGCGGGGGAGGAGGCACTGAAGCTTTCTTT.

The rearrangement joins TRBV11-3 to TRBJ1-1; 9 bases map to TRBD1. The CDR3 runs 15 residues. The V gene end was trimmed by 3 bases and the J gene end by 6 bases; junction bases not matched to a gene: 8. The germline V gene encodes CDR1 SGHNT and CDR2 YENEEA. The CDR3 DNA reads as TGTGCCAGCAGCTTGGCGGGACAGGGCCGTGCTGAAGCTTTCTTT. Protein product: CASSLAGQGRAEAFF. The complete variable domain, with remaining parts taken from reference TRBV11-3 and TRBJ1-1, reads EAGVVQSPRYKIIEKKQPVAFWCNPISGHNTLYWYLQNLGQGPELLIRYENEEAVDDSQLPKDRFSAERLKGVDSTLKIQPAELGDSAVYLCASSLAGQGRAEAFFGQGTRLTVV.

The chain couples TRBV6-5 to TRBJ1-6; TRBD1 might be the D (5 bases). The germline CDR1 and CDR2 sequences are MNHEY and SVGAGI. The CDR3 sequence is 14 residues long. V lost 6 bases and J lost 5, with 11 bases in between. CDR3 bases: TGTGCCAGCAGGGGGGAGGGTGATAATTCACCCCTCCACTTT. It encodes CASRGEGDNSPLHF.